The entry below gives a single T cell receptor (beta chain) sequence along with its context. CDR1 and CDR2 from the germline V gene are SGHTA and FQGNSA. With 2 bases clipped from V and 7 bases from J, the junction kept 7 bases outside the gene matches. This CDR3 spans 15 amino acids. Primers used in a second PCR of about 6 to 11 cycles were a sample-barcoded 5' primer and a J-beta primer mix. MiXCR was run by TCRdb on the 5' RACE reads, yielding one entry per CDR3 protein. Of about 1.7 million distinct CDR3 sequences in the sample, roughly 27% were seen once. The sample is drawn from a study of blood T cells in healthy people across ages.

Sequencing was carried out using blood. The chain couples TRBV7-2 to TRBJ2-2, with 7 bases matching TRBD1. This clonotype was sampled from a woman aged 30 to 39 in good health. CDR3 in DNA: TGTGCCAGCAGCTTAAGGACAGGTGGAGGCGGGGAGCTGTTTTTT. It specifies CASSLRTGGGGELFF.